One and the same sample provided the 12 T cell receptor beta chains below, sequenced in a study of shared clonotypes between healthy human individuals. It was CD45RO-negative cells, positively selected for CCR7, that made up naive CD8 cells, with terminally differentiated effector memory CD45RA+ cells excluded. Using immunoSEQ multiplex PCR, the repertoire was profiled, and TCRdb retains in-frame clones only, with some absent. The sample carries nearly 2 million clones, about 95% recorded once. Sequenced material: naive CD8+ T cells sorted from blood. The source is a man aged 18 to 35 in good health.

This clone was seen once. The chain employs TRBV5-1 and TRBJ1-5; D remains ambiguous. This CDR3 region has 12 residues. Trimming shortened V by 3 bases and J by 7 bases, and 8 bases separated the two germline ends. Germline V gene data show CDR1 as SGHRS and CDR2 as YFSETQ. The DNA of the CDR3 is TGCGCCAGCAGCTCAAAATACCAGCCCCAGCATTTT. Its translation is CASSSKYQPQHF. Full variable domain (remainder filled in from reference TRBV5-1 and TRBJ1-5): KAGVTQTPRYLIKTRGQQVTLSCSPISGHRSVSWYQQTPGQGLQFLFEYFSETQRNKGNFPGRFSGRQFSNSRSEMNVSTLELGDSALYLCASSSKYQPQHFGDGTRLSIL.

This clone was detected only a few times. The same CDR3 can be traced to other DNA sequences in this sample. The chain is built from TRBV5-5 and TRBJ2-7; D call uncertain. The CDR3 contains 13 residues. V dropped 1 base and J dropped 0 bases, with 5 bases sitting between them. Germline V gene data show CDR1 as SGHKS and CDR2 as YYEKEE (reference sequence). CDR3 DNA sequence: TGTGCCAGCAGCTTGACAGTCTCCTACGAGCAGTACTTC. This encodes CASSLTVSYEQYF. Looking up the rest from reference TRBV5-5 and TRBJ2-7 gives the full variable domain: DAGVTQSPTHLIKTRGQQVTLRCSPISGHKSVSWYQQVLGQGPQFIFQYYEKEERGRGNFPDRFSARQFPNYSSELNVNALLLGDSALYLCASSLTVSYEQYFGPGTRLTVT.

This rearrangement joins TRBV4-3 to TRBJ2-3; possibly TRBD2 for D (5 bases). This CDR3 spans 17 amino acids. The germline gives CDR1 LGHNA, CDR2 YSLEER. The V end was cut by 0 bases, the J end by 0 bases, with 13 bases between. The CDR3 nucleotides read TGCGCCAGCAGCCAAGACCGCGGGTTATCTAGCACAGATACGCAGTATTTT. The encoded protein is CASSQDRGLSSTDTQYF.

This sequence joins TRBV15 and TRBJ1-1; TRBD1 is a possible D gene (5 bases). The germline gives CDR1 LNHNV, CDR2 YYDKDF (reference sequence). The CDR3 totals 13 residues. V was shortened by 7 bases and J by 0 bases, with 9 bases between the two germline ends. The CDR3 DNA reads TGTGCCACCACCACAGGAATGAACACTGAAGCTTTCTTT. Encoded protein: CATTTGMNTEAFF.

V gene TRBV25-1 combines with J gene TRBJ2-7; a possible D gene is TRBD2 (7 bases). From germline, CDR1 is MGHDK and CDR2 SYGVNS. The CDR3 loop spans 14 amino acids. V lost 1 base, J lost 2 bases, and 9 bases lay in between. DNA of the CDR3: TGTGCCAGCAGTGAATTGGGGGGGCCCTACGAGCAGTACTTC. Translation: CASSELGGPYEQYF.

The V and J genes are TRBV9 and TRBJ1-6; D gene unclear. Germline loops: CDR1 SGDLS, CDR2 YYNGEE. This CDR3 spans 14 amino acids. The ends were cut back, 0 bases at V and 10 bases at J, with 11 bases in the middle. CDR3 region: CASSVEGSGSPLHF. In nucleotides, the CDR3 is TGTGCCAGCAGCGTAGAGGGCAGTGGATCACCCCTCCACTTT.

The chain uses TRBV10-1 and TRBJ2-7; possible D gene TRBD2, 6 bases. CDR1 WNHNN and CDR2 SYGVQD come from the germline V gene (reference sequence). Trimming left V 1 base short and J 6 bases short, with 13 bases between. The CDR3 covers 14 residues. The CDR3 sequence is CASSELVGGGEQYF. The CDR3 bases are TGCGCCAGCAGTGAGTTGGTGGGAGGAGGCGAGCAGTACTTC.

The chain uses TRBV10-2 and TRBJ2-2; D is undetermined. The V gene lost 3 bases and the J gene lost 0 bases, with 5 bases spanning the gap. Germline V gene lookup returns CDR1 WSHSY and CDR2 SAAADI. This CDR3 spans 14 amino acids. The DNA of the CDR3 is TGCGCCAGCAGTGATGGATCGAACACCGGGGAGCTGTTTTTT. Translating gives CASSDGSNTGELFF.

The CDR3 here is CASSISGLAYNEQFF. In nucleotides, the CDR3 is TGTGCCAGTAGTATATCGGGCCTAGCTTACAATGAGCAGTTCTTC. The chain is built from TRBV19 and TRBJ2-1, with D tentatively TRBD2 (5 bases). This CDR3 has 15 amino acids. V lost 2 bases to trimming and J lost 4 bases, with 12 bases between them. Per germline, CDR1 LNHDA and CDR2 SQIVND (reference sequence).

The gene calls are TRBV6-5 and TRBJ2-3; D may be TRBD1 or TRBD2 (5 bases each). The CDR3 runs to 15 residues. The ends were cut back, 2 bases at V and 1 base at J, with 10 bases in the middle. Per the germline V gene, CDR1 is MNHEY and CDR2 is SVGAGI. The CDR3 loop reads CASSYEGTGTDTQYF. Written as DNA, the CDR3 is TGTGCCAGCAGTTACGAGGGGACGGGCACAGATACGCAGTATTTT.

The DNA of the CDR3 is TGTGCCAGCAGACGGGAAGACTCCTATAATTCACCCCTCCACTTT. Its translation: CASRREDSYNSPLHF. The chain employs TRBV2 and TRBJ1-6, with D unresolved. V was shortened by 6 bases and J by 0 bases, with 9 bases between the two germline ends. The germline gives CDR1 SNHLY, CDR2 FYNNEI. This CDR3 contains 15 residues.

The chain couples TRBV5-4 to TRBJ2-3, with 8 bases identical to TRBD2. Germline CDR1 and CDR2: SGHNT and YYREEE (reference sequence). There are 17 residues in the CDR3. V trimming: 0 bases; J trimming: 4 bases; junction bases outside the gene matches: 10. DNA for the CDR3: TGTGCCAGCAGCTTGGGTACCGGGGGGGCGATAGCAGATACGCAGTATTTT. Its translation is CASSLGTGGAIADTQYF.